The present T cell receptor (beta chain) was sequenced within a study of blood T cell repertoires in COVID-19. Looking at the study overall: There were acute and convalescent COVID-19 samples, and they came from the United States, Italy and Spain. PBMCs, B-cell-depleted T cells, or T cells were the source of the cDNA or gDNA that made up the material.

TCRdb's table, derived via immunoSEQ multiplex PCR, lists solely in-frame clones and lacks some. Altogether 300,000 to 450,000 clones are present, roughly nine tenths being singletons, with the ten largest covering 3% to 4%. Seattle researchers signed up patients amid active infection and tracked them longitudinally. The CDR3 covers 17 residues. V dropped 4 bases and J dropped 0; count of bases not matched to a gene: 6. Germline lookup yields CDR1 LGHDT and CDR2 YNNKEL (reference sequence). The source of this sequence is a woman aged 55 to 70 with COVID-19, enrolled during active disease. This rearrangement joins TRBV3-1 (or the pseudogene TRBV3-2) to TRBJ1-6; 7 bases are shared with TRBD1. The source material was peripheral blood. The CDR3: CASSRKTGSSYNSPLHF. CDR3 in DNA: TGTGCCAGCAGCCGAAAGACAGGGAGCTCCTATAATTCACCCCTCCACTTT.